This T cell receptor (beta chain) was recorded in a study of cytomegalovirus exposure and HLA in healthy donors. Study-wide findings and caveats: A list of around 150 TCR beta chains associated with cytomegalovirus was given. Subsequent analysis revealed that first-cohort TCR clusters tended to co-occur in the approximately 120 validation repertoires.

This table comes from immunoSEQ multiplex PCR, and its TCRdb copy is limited to in-frame clones, with some not included. The data hold about 170,000 clones, with about 95% observed a single time. Concerning this clone itself: Antigen specificity is unknown.

The germline gives CDR1 SEHNR, CDR2 FQNEAQ (reference sequence). The V gene lost 4 bases and the J gene lost 3 bases, with 15 bases spanning the gap. The CDR3 contains 16 residues. The source is a woman aged 18-29 years in good health and CMV-seronegative. The chain is built from TRBV7-9 and TRBJ2-2, with a possible D match to TRBD2 (6 bases). The sample consisted of PBMCs. CDR3 region: CASSSLHGEDTGELFF. DNA of the CDR3: TGTGCCAGCAGCTCCCTACACGGGGAGGACACCGGGGAGCTGTTTTTT.